This T cell receptor beta chain was profiled in a study of shared clonotypes between healthy human individuals. The wider study: Per donor, three plates held CD4 naive cells, three held CD4 memory, two held CD8 naive and one held CD8 memory.

Comment on this clone: The antigen is unknown.

General study points: Large depth notwithstanding, sorted-subset sequencing proved incomplete by rarefaction.

Germline V gives CDR1 MNHNS, CDR2 SASEGT. The germline V and J ends were trimmed by 11 bases and 0 bases, with 17 bases remaining between them. This CDR3 is built from 14 residues. Deep-level running was used for the assay. TCRdb's copy holds only in-frame clones and misses some; the assay was immunoSEQ multiplex PCR. This table holds millions of clones, over 85% found once. Specimen: naive CD4+ T cells sorted from blood. Subset meaning: CD45RA+ positively selected. V is TRBV6-1 and J is TRBJ2-7, with D perhaps matching TRBD1 (6 bases). The sequence was obtained from a man between 18 and 29 years old in good health. The CDR3 region is CAVRPGHFSYEQYF. In DNA, the CDR3 is TGTGCCGTCCGACCGGGACATTTCTCCTACGAGCAGTACTTC.